This T cell receptor beta chain was recorded in a study of Ad26.COV2.S vaccination and SARS-CoV-2 variants. The CDR3 loop spans 13 amino acids. With V trimmed by 5 bases and J by 1 base, 2 bases remained unmatched. Germline V gene sequence: CDR1 MDHEN, CDR2 SYDVKM. Treatment here: roughly 19 received Ad26.COV2.S at low or high dose, single or two shots; several received placebo; per-sample allocation not given. Specimen acquisition occurred on day 63 following the initial vaccine or placebo injection. Profiled with immunoSEQ multiplex PCR; TCRdb holds only in-frame clones, not every one. Of about 440,000 clones in the sample, roughly 88% were seen once.

This specimen was peripheral blood, taken in a trial of Ad26.COV2.S vaccine versus placebo. The source is a person aged 18-60 years who received the Ad26.COV2.S COVID-19 vaccine or a placebo. The chain joins TRBV28 to TRBJ2-7, with 7 bases identical to TRBD1. The CDR3 sequence is CASSPDRSYEQYF. CDR3 sequence (DNA): TGTGCCAGCAGTCCGGACAGGTCCTACGAGCAGTACTTC.